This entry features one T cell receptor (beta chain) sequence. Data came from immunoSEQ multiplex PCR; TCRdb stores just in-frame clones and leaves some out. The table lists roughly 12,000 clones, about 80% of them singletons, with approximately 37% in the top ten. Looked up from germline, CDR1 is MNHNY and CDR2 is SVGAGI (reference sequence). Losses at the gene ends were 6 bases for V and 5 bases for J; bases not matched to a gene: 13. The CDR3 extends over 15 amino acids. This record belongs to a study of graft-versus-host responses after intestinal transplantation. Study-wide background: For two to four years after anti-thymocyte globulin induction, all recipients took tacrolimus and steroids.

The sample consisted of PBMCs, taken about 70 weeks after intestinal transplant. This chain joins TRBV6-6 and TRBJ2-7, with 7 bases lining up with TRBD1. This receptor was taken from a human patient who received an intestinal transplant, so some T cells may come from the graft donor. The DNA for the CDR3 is TGTGCCAGCAGGGTAAACCCGACAGGGTTCCACGAGCAGTACTTC. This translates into CASRVNPTGFHEQYF.